The count of the clone carrying this TCR beta chain is one. Germline trimming cut 0 bases from V and 3 bases from J; bases unmatched to any gene: 4. The CDR3 consists of 17 residues. The germline V gene encodes CDR1 LGHNA and CDR2 YNFKEQ. Sequencing used immunoSEQ v3. Libraries were prepared by immunoSEQ multiplex PCR; TCRdb keeps only in-frame clonotypes and omits some of them. The sample holds just under 60,000 clones, about 73% seen once. This sample is part of a study of TIL therapy for anti-PD-1-resistant metastatic lung cancer. On the study more broadly: Tumors were harvested before any PD-1/PD-L1 blockade. Half of patients were current or former smokers. Median patient age was 54, ranging 38-75 years.

Documented time point: pre-treatment sample, taken before nivolumab and TIL therapy. Sequenced here: blood, sampled at baseline. The TCR comes from a person aged 25 to 85 with non-small cell lung cancer. J is TRBJ2-7 and V is TRBV4-2; TRBD2 agrees at 14 bases. The CDR3 DNA is TGTGCCAGCAGCCAAGAGGGTGGACTAGCGGGAGGCTACGAGCAGTACTTC. Translation gives CASSQEGGLAGGYEQYF.